These 21 T cell receptor beta chains were sequenced from one sample in a study of CD4 T cells in relation to SARS-CoV-2 and coronaviruses. Sequenced by immunoSEQ multiplex PCR; TCRdb stores in-frame clones only, minus some. The repertoire includes roughly 21,000 clones, over 70% of them detected once, and about a sixth sits in the top ten. These receptors lack a known antigen. The unexposed donors gave CD4+ T cells in about 2010-2019, prior to COVID-19. CD4+ T cells were isolated from the cells after about ten days of culture. Source material: CD4+ T cells from PBMCs, cultured in vitro. These receptors were obtained from a human donor in good health.

This chain joins TRBV9 and TRBJ2-5; TRBD2 aligns across 9 bases. V lost 4 bases, J lost 5 bases, and 12 bases stayed unmatched. Germline V gene lookup returns CDR1 SGDLS and CDR2 YYNGEE. This CDR3 is built from 16 residues. The CDR3 DNA reads as TGTGCCAGCAGCCCCGCCCCTCGTAGCGGGAGTGAGACCCAGTACTTC. Its translation: CASSPAPRSGSETQYF. Drawing the rest from reference TRBV9 and TRBJ2-5, the complete variable domain is DSGVTQTPKHLITATGQRVTLRCSPRSGDLSVYWYQQSLDQGLQFLIQYYNGEERAKGNILERFSAQQFPDLHSELNLSSLELGDSALYFCASSPAPRSGSETQYFGPGTRLLVL.

This chain connects TRBV28 to TRBJ1-1, with 8 bases matching TRBD1. Germline assignment: CDR1 MDHEN and CDR2 SYDVKM. Losses at the gene ends were 1 base for V and 10 bases for J; bases not matched to a gene: 8. This CDR3 comprises 14 residues. CDR3 DNA: TGTGCCAGCAGTTTATTGCAGGGGGCATTAGTAGCTTTCTTT. Protein: CASSLLQGALVAFF.

This clone has only one observation. The chain links TRBV2 to TRBJ2-5; D might be TRBD1 (6 bases). The CDR3 sequence is 13 residues long. Trimming removed 8 bases at V and 7 bases at J, with 17 bases between. The germline CDR1 and CDR2 sequences are SNHLY and FYNNEI. The CDR3 region is CASSGTPSGTQYF. The CDR3 DNA sequence: TGTGCCAGCTCCGGGACACCTTCGGGGACCCAGTACTTC.

The sample holds one count of this clone. This chain joins TRBV7-9 and TRBJ2-7; perhaps TRBD2 as D (5 bases). Germline loops: CDR1 SEHNR, CDR2 FQNEAQ (reference sequence). The CDR3 extends over 17 amino acids. V was shortened by 1 base and J by 0 bases, with 16 bases between the two germline ends. The CDR3 DNA reads TGTGCCAGCAGCTTAGAGCCCGGGGTCGGTGGCTCCTACGAGCAGTACTTC. This encodes CASSLEPGVGGSYEQYF.

The CDR3 region is CASSPPSGNTIYF. The CDR3 nucleotides read TGTGCCAGCAGCCCCCCGAGCGGAAACACCATATATTTT. This chain links TRBV28 with TRBJ1-3; D uncertain. The CDR3 has 13 residues. Germline V CDR1 and CDR2: MDHEN, SYDVKM. Trimming took 6 bases from V and 4 from J, leaving 10 bases between them.

Here the CDR3 reads CASSRQGPSSYNEQFF. In nucleotides, the CDR3 is TGTGCCAGCAGTCGACAGGGCCCCAGCTCCTACAATGAGCAGTTCTTC. V is TRBV6-6 and J is TRBJ2-1; 7 bases are a match to TRBD1. Trimming at V came to 5 bases and at J to 0 bases, leaving 7 bases not matched to a gene. The germline CDR1 and CDR2 sequences are MNHNY and SVGAGI (reference sequence). The CDR3 has 16 residues.

V usage is TRBV30 and J usage is TRBJ1-1, with 8 bases that match TRBD1. Germline V gene data show CDR1 as GTSNPN and CDR2 as SVGIG (reference sequence). The CDR3 is made up of 14 amino acids. The V segment lost 1 base and the J segment 6 bases; nucleotides outside the gene matches: 7. The CDR3 sequence is CAWSASDRDAEAFF. CDR3 sequence (DNA): TGTGCCTGGAGTGCCTCGGACAGGGACGCTGAAGCTTTCTTT.

The J gene is TRBJ2-7, the V gene TRBV7-9; D remains unclear. Trimming took 5 bases from V and 4 from J, leaving 18 bases between them. This CDR3 has 15 amino acids. Germline V lookup: CDR1 SEHNR, CDR2 FQNEAQ (reference sequence). The chain's CDR3 is CASSPRVLGNYEQYF. For the CDR3, the DNA is TGTGCCAGCAGCCCCCGGGTCCTAGGGAATTACGAGCAGTACTTC.

Written as DNA, the CDR3 is TGTGCCAGCAGCTTGGGGGCCCACTCAATTCAGCCCCAGCATTTT. Translating gives CASSLGAHSIQPQHF. The gene calls are TRBV5-5 and TRBJ1-5; the D is unclear. V gave up 0 bases and J gave up 6 bases, with 13 bases separating them. CDR3 length: 15 amino acids. Germline V lookup: CDR1 SGHKS, CDR2 YYEKEE (reference sequence).

This clone occurred once. The V and J genes are TRBV6-2 or TRBV6-3 and TRBJ2-7; the D gene is possibly TRBD2 (5 bases). The V gene lost 0 bases and the J gene lost 0 bases, with 18 bases spanning the gap. The CDR3 sequence is 18 residues long. CDR1 is MNHEY and CDR2 is SVGEGT in the germline V gene. This CDR3 is CASSYSIGGQVISYEQYF. The CDR3 DNA follows: TGTGCCAGCAGTTACTCTATTGGCGGGCAGGTGATCTCCTACGAGCAGTACTTC.

The chain is built from TRBV11-2 and TRBJ2-2, with D possibly TRBD1 on 5 matching bases. V gave up 1 base and J gave up 7 bases, with 10 bases separating them. This CDR3 contains 14 residues. Germline values: CDR1 SGHAT, CDR2 FQNNGV. CDR3 coding DNA: TGTGCCAGCAGCTTAGTCCGCCAGGGCGGGGAGCTGTTTTTT. Translated: CASSLVRQGGELFF.

The V gene is TRBV30, the J gene TRBJ2-5; tentatively, D is TRBD1 or TRBD2 (5 bases each). CDR3 size: 14 residues. CDR1 and CDR2 from the germline V gene are GTSNPN and SVGIG (reference sequence). V was pared by 3 bases and J by 0 bases, with 11 bases between. The CDR3 bases are TGTGCCTGGAGGCCCCGAGGGGACCAAGAGACCCAGTACTTC. As protein: CAWRPRGDQETQYF. Variable domain in full (rest from reference TRBV30 and TRBJ2-5): SQTIHQWPATLVQPVGSPLSLECTVEGTSNPNLYWYRQAAGRGLQLLFYSVGIGQISSEVPQNLSASRPQDRQFILSSKKLLLSDSGFYLCAWRPRGDQETQYFGPGTRLLVL.

This clone was observed once. CDR3 sequence (DNA): TGCAGTGCTAGTACGGGAGTATATGAGCAGTACTTC. Its translation is CSASTGVYEQYF. The J gene is TRBJ2-7, the V gene TRBV20-1, with a possible D match to TRBD2 (6 bases). Germline V gene data show CDR1 as DFQATT and CDR2 as SNEGSKA (reference sequence). The CDR3 is 12 amino acids. V lost 3 bases and J 7 bases, leaving 13 bases between the germline ends.

The chain combines TRBV6-6 with TRBJ1-1, with TRBD1 matching over 7 bases. The CDR3 length is 15 residues. Germline V gene data show CDR1 as MNHNY and CDR2 as SVGAGI (reference sequence). V lost 4 bases and J lost 5; bases outside the gene matches: 10. CDR3 DNA: TGTGCCAGCAGTTTCCGGGACAGCGGAGGGACTGAAGCTTTCTTT. Translation: CASSFRDSGGTEAFF.

The V gene is TRBV9, the J gene TRBJ2-1; the D gene is possibly TRBD1 (6 bases). V lost 1 base and J lost 0, with 14 bases in between. CDR1 is SGDLS, CDR2 YYNGEE, per germline. This CDR3 is built from 17 residues. In DNA form, the CDR3 reads TGTGCCAGCAGCGTAATTGGGGGCAGGACCTCCTACAATGAGCAGTTCTTC. Encoded protein: CASSVIGGRTSYNEQFF.

The chain uses TRBV28 and TRBJ1-2, with D possibly matching TRBD1 (5 bases). Between the trimmed V and J ends, which lost 6 bases and 5 bases, there was a span of 19 bases. Per the germline V gene, CDR1 is MDHEN and CDR2 is SYDVKM. CDR3 length: 15 residues. CDR3: CASRLPGPETYGYTF. The CDR3 DNA follows: TGTGCCAGCAGACTCCCAGGGCCAGAAACTTATGGCTACACCTTC.

The chain recombines TRBV7-9 with TRBJ2-7; TRBD1 aligns across 9 bases. Trimming cost V 4 bases and J 3 bases; bases outside gene matches: 7. The CDR3 extends over 15 amino acids. Germline lookup yields CDR1 SEHNR and CDR2 FQNEAQ (reference sequence). CDR3 amino acids: CASSSGTGTIYEQYF. CDR3 in DNA: TGTGCCAGCAGCTCCGGGACAGGGACGATCTACGAGCAGTACTTC. The variable domain in full, with the rest retrieved from reference TRBV7-9 and TRBJ2-7, is DTGVSQNPRHKITKRGQNVTFRCDPISEHNRLYWYRQTLGQGPEFLTYFQNEAQLEKSRLLSDRFSAERPKGSFSTLEIQRTEQGDSAMYLCASSSGTGTIYEQYFGPGTRLTVT.

The rearrangement links TRBV28 to TRBJ2-7; TRBD2 agrees at 8 bases. The V gene end was trimmed by 3 bases and the J gene end by 3 bases; junction bases not matched to a gene: 4. The germline V gene encodes CDR1 MDHEN and CDR2 SYDVKM. The CDR3 is 14 amino acids. The CDR3 protein is CASSLGLGVYEQYF. CDR3 bases: TGTGCCAGCAGTTTGGGACTAGGAGTCTACGAGCAGTACTTC.

The chain combines TRBV7-6 with TRBJ2-7; D possibly corresponds to TRBD1 (6 bases). Germline CDR1 and CDR2: SGHVS and FNYEAQ. The V end was cut by 7 bases, the J end by 2 bases, with 6 bases between. This CDR3 region has 11 residues. CDR3 in amino acids: CASTGAYEQYF. CDR3 coding DNA: TGTGCCAGCACAGGGGCCTACGAGCAGTACTTC.

This clone has only one observation. The chain links TRBV11-2 to TRBJ1-5, with 9 bases lining up with TRBD1. Germline V lookup: CDR1 SGHAT, CDR2 FQNNGV. V gave up 5 bases and J gave up 2 bases; unmatched junction bases: 1. This CDR3 region has 14 residues. Here the CDR3 DNA reads TGTGCCAGCAGCCGGACAGGGGGCAATCAGCCCCAGCATTTT. This translates into CASSRTGGNQPQHF.

The chain combines TRBV6-5 with TRBJ2-7; D tentatively fits TRBD1 or TRBD2 (5 bases each). Germline CDR1 is MNHEY and CDR2 is SVGAGI. The CDR3 sequence is 12 residues long. V was pared by 8 bases and J by 6 bases, with 14 bases between. CDR3 in DNA: TGTGCCAGCCACCGGGGCACTGGCGAGCAGTACTTC. Translating gives CASHRGTGEQYF.